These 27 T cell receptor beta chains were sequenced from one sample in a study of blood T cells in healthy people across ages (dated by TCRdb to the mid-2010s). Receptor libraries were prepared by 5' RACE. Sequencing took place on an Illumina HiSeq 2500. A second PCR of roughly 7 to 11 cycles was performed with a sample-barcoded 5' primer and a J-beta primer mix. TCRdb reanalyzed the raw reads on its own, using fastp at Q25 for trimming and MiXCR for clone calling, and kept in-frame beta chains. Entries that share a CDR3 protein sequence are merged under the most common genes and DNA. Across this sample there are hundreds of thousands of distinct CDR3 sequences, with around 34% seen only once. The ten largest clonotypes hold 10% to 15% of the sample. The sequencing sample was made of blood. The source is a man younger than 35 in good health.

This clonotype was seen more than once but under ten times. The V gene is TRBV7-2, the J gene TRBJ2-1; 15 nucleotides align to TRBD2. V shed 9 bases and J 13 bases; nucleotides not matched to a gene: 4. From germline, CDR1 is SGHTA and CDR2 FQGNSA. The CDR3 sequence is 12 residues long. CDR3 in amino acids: CASGGLAGGQFF. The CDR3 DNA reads TGTGCCAGTGGGGGACTAGCGGGGGGTCAGTTCTTC.

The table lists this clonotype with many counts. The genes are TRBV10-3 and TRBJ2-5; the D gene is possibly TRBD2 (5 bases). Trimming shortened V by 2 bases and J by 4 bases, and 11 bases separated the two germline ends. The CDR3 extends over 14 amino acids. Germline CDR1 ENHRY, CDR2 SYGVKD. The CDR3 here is CAISEPTGVETQYF. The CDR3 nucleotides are TGTGCCATCAGTGAGCCTACCGGGGTAGAGACCCAGTACTTC.

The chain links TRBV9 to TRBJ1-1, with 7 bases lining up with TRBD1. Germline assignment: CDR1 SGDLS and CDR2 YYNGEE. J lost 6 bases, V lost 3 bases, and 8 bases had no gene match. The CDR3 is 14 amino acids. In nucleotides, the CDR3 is TGTGCCAGCAGCGCCGCGACAGGGTACCCTGAAGCTTTCTTT. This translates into CASSAATGYPEAFF. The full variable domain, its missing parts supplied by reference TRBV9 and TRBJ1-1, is DSGVTQTPKHLITATGQRVTLRCSPRSGDLSVYWYQQSLDQGLQFLIQYYNGEERAKGNILERFSAQQFPDLHSELNLSSLELGDSALYFCASSAATGYPEAFFGQGTRLTVV.

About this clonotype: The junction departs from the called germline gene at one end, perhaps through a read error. As DNA, the CDR3 is TGTGCCAGCCCACCAGAGCTACATGGCTACACCTTC. It yields the protein CASPPELHGYTF. This rearrangement joins TRBV18 to TRBJ1-2; D call uncertain. Germline V gene sequence: CDR1 KGHSH, CDR2 LQKENI. The CDR3 extends over 12 amino acids.

Written as DNA, the CDR3 is TGTGCCACCGATGGGGCCAACGTCCTGACTTTC. Translating it yields CATDGANVLTF. This chain uses TRBV27 with TRBJ2-6, with D unresolved. CDR3 length: 11 residues. The germline V and J ends were trimmed by 10 bases and 3 bases, with 4 bases remaining between them. CDR1 is MNHEY, CDR2 SMNVEV, per germline (reference sequence).

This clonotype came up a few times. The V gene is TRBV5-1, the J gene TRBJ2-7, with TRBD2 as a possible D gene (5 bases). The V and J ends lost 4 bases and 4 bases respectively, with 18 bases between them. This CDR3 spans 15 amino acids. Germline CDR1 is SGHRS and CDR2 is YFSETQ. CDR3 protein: CASSPQDSFWYEQYF. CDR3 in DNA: TGCGCCAGCAGCCCTCAGGACTCTTTTTGGTACGAGCAGTACTTC.

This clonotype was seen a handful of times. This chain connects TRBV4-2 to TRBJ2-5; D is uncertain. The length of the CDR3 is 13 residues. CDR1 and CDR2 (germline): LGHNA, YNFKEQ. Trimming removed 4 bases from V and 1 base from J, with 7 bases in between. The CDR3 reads CASSPAGQETQYF. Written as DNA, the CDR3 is TGTGCCAGCAGCCCGGCAGGCCAAGAGACCCAGTACTTC.

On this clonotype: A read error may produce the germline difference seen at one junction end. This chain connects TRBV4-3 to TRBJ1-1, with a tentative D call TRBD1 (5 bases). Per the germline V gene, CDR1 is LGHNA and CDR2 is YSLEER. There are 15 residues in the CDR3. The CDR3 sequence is CAGSQRRGGNTEAFF. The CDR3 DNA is TGCGCCGGCAGCCAACGTCGGGGGGGAAACACTGAAGCTTTCTTT.

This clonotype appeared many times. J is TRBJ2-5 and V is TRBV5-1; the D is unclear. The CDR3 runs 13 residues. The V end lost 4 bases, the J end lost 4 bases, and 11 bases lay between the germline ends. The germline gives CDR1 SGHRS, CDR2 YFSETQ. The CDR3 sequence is CASSSGERETQYF. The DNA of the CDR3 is TGCGCCAGCAGCAGTGGTGAGAGAGAGACCCAGTACTTC.

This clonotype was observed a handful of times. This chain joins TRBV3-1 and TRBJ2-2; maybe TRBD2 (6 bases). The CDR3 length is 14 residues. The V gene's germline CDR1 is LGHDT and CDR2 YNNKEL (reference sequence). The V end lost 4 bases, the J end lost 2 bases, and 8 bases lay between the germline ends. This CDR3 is CASSPTRNTGELFF. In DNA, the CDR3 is TGTGCCAGCAGCCCGACTAGAAACACCGGGGAGCTGTTTTTT.

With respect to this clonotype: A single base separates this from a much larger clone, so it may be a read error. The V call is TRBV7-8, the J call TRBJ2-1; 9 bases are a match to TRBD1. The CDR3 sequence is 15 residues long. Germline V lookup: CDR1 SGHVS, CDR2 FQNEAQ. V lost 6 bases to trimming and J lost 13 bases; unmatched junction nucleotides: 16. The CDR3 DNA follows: TGTGCCAGCAGGGCCACCGGGACAGGGCAAGAGACCCAGTTCTTC. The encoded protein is CASRATGTGQETQFF.

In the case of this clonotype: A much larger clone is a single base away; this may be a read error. For the CDR3, the DNA is TGTGCCAGCAGTGACGATGGGGGTAGGGAGACCCAGTACTTC. This encodes CASSDDGGRETQYF. The V gene is TRBV6-5, the J gene TRBJ2-5; D possibly uses TRBD1 or TRBD2 (5 bases each). The V and J ends lost 5 bases and 5 bases respectively, with 15 bases between them. CDR3 length: 14 residues. Germline V gene data show CDR1 as MNHEY and CDR2 as SVGAGI.

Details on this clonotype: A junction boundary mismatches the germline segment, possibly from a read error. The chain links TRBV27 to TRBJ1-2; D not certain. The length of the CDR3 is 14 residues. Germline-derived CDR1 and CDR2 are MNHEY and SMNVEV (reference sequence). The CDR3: CAGIAPPLNYGYTF. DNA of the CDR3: TGTGCCGGCATAGCCCCACCTTTAAACTATGGTTACACCTTC.

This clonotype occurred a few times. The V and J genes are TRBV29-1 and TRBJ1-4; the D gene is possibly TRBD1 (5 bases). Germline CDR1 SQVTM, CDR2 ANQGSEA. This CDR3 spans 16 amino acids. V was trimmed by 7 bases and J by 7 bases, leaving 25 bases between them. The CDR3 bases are TGCAGCGCGACCCCTCCAGGGACGTCCTCAACTGAAAAACTGTTTTTT. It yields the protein CSATPPGTSSTEKLFF.

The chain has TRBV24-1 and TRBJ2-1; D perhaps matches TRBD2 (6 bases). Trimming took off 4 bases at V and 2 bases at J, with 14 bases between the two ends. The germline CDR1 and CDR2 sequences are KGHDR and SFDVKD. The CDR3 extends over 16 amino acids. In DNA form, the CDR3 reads TGTGCCACCAGTGACACGACTAGGGAAACCTACAATGAGCAGTTCTTC. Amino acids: CATSDTTRETYNEQFF.

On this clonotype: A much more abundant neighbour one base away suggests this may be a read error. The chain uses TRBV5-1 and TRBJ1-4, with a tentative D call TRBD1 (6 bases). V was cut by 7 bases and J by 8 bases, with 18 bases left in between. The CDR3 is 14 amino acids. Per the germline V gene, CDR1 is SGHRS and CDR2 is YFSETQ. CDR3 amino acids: CASRLQGVEEKLFF. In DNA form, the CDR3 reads TGCGCCAGCCGCCTACAGGGAGTAGAAGAAAAACTGTTTTTT.

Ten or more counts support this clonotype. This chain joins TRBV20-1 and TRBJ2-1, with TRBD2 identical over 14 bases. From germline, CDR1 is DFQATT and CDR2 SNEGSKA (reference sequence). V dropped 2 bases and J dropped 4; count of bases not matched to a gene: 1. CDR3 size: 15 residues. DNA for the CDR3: TGCAGTGCTAGAAGGACTAGCGGGGGGTACAATGAGCAGTTCTTC. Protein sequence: CSARRTSGGYNEQFF.

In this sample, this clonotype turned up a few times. The CDR3 DNA reads TGTGCCAGCGATACAGGGGGCGCGTATCAGCCCCAGCATTTT. It specifies CASDTGGAYQPQHF. This chain uses TRBV2 with TRBJ1-5, with 9 bases identical to TRBD1. This CDR3 contains 14 residues. Trimming took 8 bases from V and 5 from J; bases not matched to a gene: 7. The germline CDR1 and CDR2 sequences are SNHLY and FYNNEI.

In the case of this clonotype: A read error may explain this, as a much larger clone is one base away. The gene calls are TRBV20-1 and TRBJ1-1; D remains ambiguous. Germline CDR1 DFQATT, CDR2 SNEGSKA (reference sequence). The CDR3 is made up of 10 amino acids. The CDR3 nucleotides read TGCAGTGCCTCGAACACTGAAACTTTCTTT. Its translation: CSASNTETFF.

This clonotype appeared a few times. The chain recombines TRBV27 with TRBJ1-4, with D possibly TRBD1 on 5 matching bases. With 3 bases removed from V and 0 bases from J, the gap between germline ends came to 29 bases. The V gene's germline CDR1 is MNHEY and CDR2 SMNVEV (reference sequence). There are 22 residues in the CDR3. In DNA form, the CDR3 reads TGTGCCAGCAGTTTCTCCTCAGGGAGAAGCCCACTGAAGAATGCAACTAATGAAAAACTGTTTTTT. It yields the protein CASSFSSGRSPLKNATNEKLFF.

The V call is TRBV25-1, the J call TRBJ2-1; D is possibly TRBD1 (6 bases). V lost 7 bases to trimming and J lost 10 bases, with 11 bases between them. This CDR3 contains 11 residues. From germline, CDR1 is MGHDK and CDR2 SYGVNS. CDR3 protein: CASTDRFEQFF. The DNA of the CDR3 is TGTGCCAGCACCGACAGGTTCGAGCAGTTCTTC.

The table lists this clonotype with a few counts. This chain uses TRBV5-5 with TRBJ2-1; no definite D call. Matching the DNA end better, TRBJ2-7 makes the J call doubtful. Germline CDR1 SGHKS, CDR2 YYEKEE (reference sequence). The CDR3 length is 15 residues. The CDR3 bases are TGTGCCAGCAGCTTGTTTTTGGGCTCCCACAATGAGCAGTACTTC. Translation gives CASSLFLGSHNEQYF.

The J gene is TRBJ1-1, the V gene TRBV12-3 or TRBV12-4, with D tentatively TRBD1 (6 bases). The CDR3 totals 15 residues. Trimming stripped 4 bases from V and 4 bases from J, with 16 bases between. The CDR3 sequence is CASSSTGKGSTEAFF. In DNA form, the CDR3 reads TGTGCCAGCAGTTCCACAGGGAAGGGTTCCACTGAAGCTTTCTTT.

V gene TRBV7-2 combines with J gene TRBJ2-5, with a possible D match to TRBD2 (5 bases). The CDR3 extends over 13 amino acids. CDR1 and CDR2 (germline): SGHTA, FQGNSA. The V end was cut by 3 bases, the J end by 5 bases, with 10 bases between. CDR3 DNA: TGTGCCAGCAGCTTCTCCAGGAGGGAGACCCAGTACTTC. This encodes CASSFSRRETQYF.

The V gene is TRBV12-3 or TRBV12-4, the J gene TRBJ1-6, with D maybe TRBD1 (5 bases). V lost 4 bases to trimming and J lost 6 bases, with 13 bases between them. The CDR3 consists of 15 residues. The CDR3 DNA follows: TGTGCCAGCAGTTGGGGGGGAAGCGGTAATTCACCCCTCCACTTT. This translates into CASSWGGSGNSPLHF.

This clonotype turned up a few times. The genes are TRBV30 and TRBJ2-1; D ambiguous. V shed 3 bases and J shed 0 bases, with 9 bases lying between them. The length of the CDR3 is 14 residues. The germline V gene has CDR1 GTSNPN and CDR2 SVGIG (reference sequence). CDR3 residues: CAWSSSVSYNEQFF. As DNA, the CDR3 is TGTGCCTGGAGCAGCTCCGTCTCCTACAATGAGCAGTTCTTC.

The CDR3 coding sequence is TGTGCCAGCAGGTCTGGACAGATGAACACTGAAGCTTTCTTT. Its protein product is CASRSGQMNTEAFF. V usage is TRBV12-3 or TRBV12-4 and J usage is TRBJ1-1; D possibly corresponds to TRBD1 (6 bases). The V end was cut by 6 bases, the J end by 0 bases, with 11 bases between. This CDR3 has 14 amino acids.